Presented here are 2 T cell receptor beta chains from one specimen sequenced in a study of T cells and Merkel cell carcinoma outcomes. TCRdb keeps only in-frame clones here, not all; method: immunoSEQ multiplex PCR. Here the sample spans 320 or so clones, around 91% being singletons. Sequenced: tumor tissue from Merkel cell carcinoma. Receptor source: a human donor with Merkel cell carcinoma.

This clone was counted between two and nine times. The chain links TRBV2 to TRBJ2-7; TRBD1 aligns across 7 bases. The trim removed 0 bases at V and 2 bases at J, leaving 1 base unmatched. CDR1 is SNHLY, CDR2 FYNNEI, per germline. There are 14 residues in the CDR3. The CDR3 here is CASSEATGPYEQYF. The CDR3 coding sequence is TGTGCCAGCAGTGAAGCGACAGGGCCCTACGAGCAGTACTTC.

This chain connects TRBV11-3 to TRBJ2-7; 7 bases map to TRBD2. The CDR3 has 15 residues. V lost 4 bases, J lost 1 base, and 7 bases stayed unmatched. Germline V gene lookup returns CDR1 SGHNT and CDR2 YENEEA. CDR3 DNA: TGTGCCAGCAGCTACGGCTGGGGGGGGTCCTACGAGCAGTACTTC. This encodes CASSYGWGGSYEQYF.